These 5 T cell receptor beta chains were sequenced from one sample in a study of T cell responses to AZD1222 COVID-19 vaccine. Clones were sequenced by immunoSEQ multiplex PCR, and TCRdb holds only the in-frame ones, with some missing. The sample lists about 180,000 clones, 85% to 95% seen once, with 1.5% to 2% in the top ten. Source: peripheral blood, taken 28 days after the second AZD1222 dose. The origin of the receptors is an adult who received the AZD1222 COVID-19 vaccine.

This chain connects TRBV28 to TRBJ1-5; no clear D. Trimming left V 5 bases short and J 0 bases short, with 11 bases between. CDR1 and CDR2 (germline): MDHEN, SYDVKM. The CDR3 sequence is 15 residues long. The CDR3 bases are TGTGCCAGCAGTCAGGACGGTTATAGCAATCAGCCCCAGCATTTT. Amino acid sequence: CASSQDGYSNQPQHF.

The J gene is TRBJ2-5, the V gene TRBV9; D may correspond to TRBD1 or TRBD2 (6 bases each). The CDR3 consists of 14 residues. The V end was cut by 3 bases, the J end by 4 bases, with 13 bases between. In germline, CDR1 is SGDLS, CDR2 YYNGEE. The CDR3 is CASSAGGGIETQYF. CDR3 sequence (DNA): TGTGCCAGCAGCGCCGGAGGGGGGATAGAGACCCAGTACTTC.

The chain joins TRBV9 to TRBJ1-2; D is possibly TRBD1 (5 bases). This CDR3 is built from 15 residues. The ends were cut back, 0 bases at V and 4 bases at J, with 13 bases in the middle. Germline V lookup: CDR1 SGDLS, CDR2 YYNGEE. The CDR3 region is CASSVAFGTVYGYTF. CDR3 in DNA: TGTGCCAGCAGCGTAGCGTTCGGGACTGTCTATGGCTACACCTTC. Based on the CDR3 plus reference TRBV9 and TRBJ1-2, the full variable domain is DSGVTQTPKHLITATGQRVTLRCSPRSGDLSVYWYQQSLDQGLQFLIQYYNGEERAKGNILERFSAQQFPDLHSELNLSSLELGDSALYFCASSVAFGTVYGYTFGSGTRLTVV.

The chain couples TRBV30 to TRBJ1-5; D unresolved. V lost 2 bases, J lost 0 bases, and 11 bases lay in between. This CDR3 has 15 amino acids. Germline loops: CDR1 GTSNPN, CDR2 SVGIG (reference sequence). The CDR3 protein is CAWSFPGYSNQPQHF. The CDR3 DNA reads as TGTGCCTGGAGTTTCCCAGGATATAGCAATCAGCCCCAGCATTTT.

The J gene is TRBJ2-1, the V gene TRBV19; perhaps TRBD1 as D (6 bases). There are 15 residues in the CDR3. The V end lost 3 bases, the J end lost 2 bases, and 11 bases lay between the germline ends. Germline V gives CDR1 LNHDA, CDR2 SQIVND (reference sequence). The CDR3 loop reads CASSMSGAAYNEQFF. The CDR3 DNA follows: TGTGCCAGTAGTATGTCAGGGGCGGCCTACAATGAGCAGTTCTTC.